These 29 T cell receptor beta chains were sequenced from one sample in a study of shared clonotypes between healthy human individuals. Method: immunoSEQ multiplex PCR; TCRdb's copy keeps in-frame clones and lacks some. The data hold roughly 520,000 clones, with roughly 95% observed a single time. The sequencing input was naive CD4+ T cells sorted from blood. Described subset: CD45RA+ positively selected. The receptors shown here come from a woman in her twenties or thirties in good health.

The chain couples TRBV4-2 to TRBJ2-7; D could derive from TRBD1 or TRBD2 (5 bases each). Germline-derived CDR1 and CDR2 are LGHNA and YNFKEQ. The V end lost 4 bases, the J end lost 6 bases, and 16 bases lay between the germline ends. The CDR3 totals 14 residues. CDR3: CASSPRVGVREQYF. The DNA of the CDR3 is TGTGCCAGCAGCCCCCGGGTGGGGGTCCGCGAGCAGTACTTC.

This chain uses TRBV30 with TRBJ2-7, with D hard to call. The CDR3 contains 13 residues. Germline assignment: CDR1 GTSNPN and CDR2 SVGIG (reference sequence). V lost 2 bases to trimming and J lost 1 base, with 9 bases between them. CDR3 loop: CAWSKYGSYEQYF. The CDR3 bases are TGTGCCTGGAGTAAATATGGATCCTACGAGCAGTACTTC. The whole variable domain, remainder taken from reference TRBV30 and TRBJ2-7, is SQTIHQWPATLVQPVGSPLSLECTVEGTSNPNLYWYRQAAGRGLQLLFYSVGIGQISSEVPQNLSASRPQDRQFILSSKKLLLSDSGFYLCAWSKYGSYEQYFGPGTRLTVT.

The J gene is TRBJ1-6, the V gene TRBV7-9; 11 nucleotides align to TRBD1. V was pared by 5 bases and J by 6 bases, with 9 bases of the junction left unmatched. Germline lookup yields CDR1 SEHNR and CDR2 FQNEAQ (reference sequence). The CDR3 has 17 amino acids. CDR3 in amino acids: CASSVTLGQGANSPLHF. CDR3 nucleotides: TGTGCCAGCAGCGTAACTCTTGGACAGGGGGCTAATTCACCCCTCCACTTT.

Remarks on this clone: Other DNA sequences from this sample encode an identical CDR3 as well. The rearrangement joins TRBV11-2 to TRBJ2-1; D possibly corresponds to TRBD2 (5 bases). The CDR3 spans 14 residues. Per germline, CDR1 SGHAT and CDR2 FQNNGV. The V end lost 3 bases, the J end lost 0 bases, and 6 bases lay between the germline ends. The CDR3 DNA reads as TGTGCCAGCAGCTTGGGGAGCTCCTACAATGAGCAGTTCTTC. This sequence encodes CASSLGSSYNEQFF. Full variable domain (remainder filled in from reference TRBV11-2 and TRBJ2-1): EAGVAQSPRYKIIEKRQSVAFWCNPISGHATLYWYQQILGQGPKLLIQFQNNGVVDDSQLPKDRFSAERLKGVDSTLKIQPAKLEDSAVYLCASSLGSSYNEQFFGPGTRLTVL.

The V call is TRBV7-2, the J call TRBJ2-1; 10 bases fit TRBD2. Germline CDR1 reads SGHTA; CDR2 reads FQGNSA. V was clipped by 6 bases and J by 8 bases; unmatched bases: 10. This CDR3 has 15 residues. CDR3 DNA sequence: TGTGCCAGCAGGCGTCTAGCGGGAGATCGATATGAGCAGTTCTTC. It encodes CASRRLAGDRYEQFF. Using reference TRBV7-2 and TRBJ2-1 for the parts outside the CDR3, the full variable domain is GAGVSQSPSNKVTEKGKDVELRCDPISGHTALYWYRQSLGQGLEFLIYFQGNSAPDKSGLPSDRFSAERTGGSVSTLTIQRTQQEDSAVYLCASRRLAGDRYEQFFGPGTRLTVL.

The CDR3: CATSPQGVRDDEQFF. As DNA, the CDR3 is TGTGCCACTTCACCCCAGGGGGTGAGGGACGATGAGCAGTTCTTC. J is TRBJ2-1 and V is TRBV28; 7 positions match TRBD1. V lost 10 bases, J lost 8 bases, and 17 bases stayed unmatched. This CDR3 comprises 15 residues. Germline-derived CDR1 and CDR2 are MDHEN and SYDVKM. The full variable domain, rest sourced from reference TRBV28 and TRBJ2-1, is DVKVTQSSRYLVKRTGEKVFLECVQDMDHENMFWYRQDPGLGLRLIYFSYDVKMKEKGDIPEGYSVSREKKERFSLILESASTNQTSMYLCATSPQGVRDDEQFFGPGTRLTVL.

The V call is TRBV28, the J call TRBJ2-7, with D perhaps TRBD1 (6 bases). Trimming removed 10 bases at V and 4 bases at J, with 17 bases between. The germline gives CDR1 MDHEN, CDR2 SYDVKM. The CDR3 runs to 13 residues. The CDR3 region has the DNA TGTGCCACCGCGGACAGCCAGACTTACGAGCAGTACTTC. This codes for CATADSQTYEQYF.

Worth noting for this clone: Other DNA sequences in the sample encode the same CDR3. The CDR3 nucleotides are TGCGCCAGCAGCTTACAGGTCTCTGGGGCCAACGTCCTGACTTTC. Protein sequence: CASSLQVSGANVLTF. This sequence joins TRBV5-1 and TRBJ2-6; TRBD1 is a possible D gene (5 bases). This CDR3 is built from 15 residues. V was cut by 2 bases and J by 0 bases, with 6 bases left in between. CDR1 is SGHRS, CDR2 YFSETQ, per germline.

This sequence joins TRBV2 and TRBJ2-1; D is unresolved. Germline V gene lookup returns CDR1 SNHLY and CDR2 FYNNEI. This CDR3 has 9 residues. CDR3 protein: CALGYEQFF. In DNA, the CDR3 is TGTGCATTGGGATATGAGCAGTTCTTC.

This clone was seen once. This chain uses TRBV28 with TRBJ2-7; 9 positions match TRBD1. The CDR3 has 15 amino acids. J gave up 5 bases and V 5 bases, and 10 bases lay outside the gene matches. The germline CDR1 and CDR2 sequences are MDHEN and SYDVKM. The CDR3 DNA reads as TGTGCCAGCAGTCTTCGACAGGGGGTTAGACACGAGCAGTACTTC. Encoded protein: CASSLRQGVRHEQYF.

This chain joins TRBV28 and TRBJ2-7; D is uncertain. V was clipped by 0 bases and J by 2 bases, with 5 bases between them. Looked up from germline, CDR1 is MDHEN and CDR2 is SYDVKM. The CDR3 is 13 residues long. This chain's CDR3 is CASSLWQTYEQYF. The CDR3 bases are TGTGCCAGCAGTTTATGGCAGACCTACGAGCAGTACTTC.

The chain carries TRBV4-1 and TRBJ2-1; 8 bases map to TRBD2. V was pared by 5 bases and J by 0 bases, with 9 bases of the junction left unmatched. The CDR3 is made up of 17 amino acids. Germline loops: CDR1 MGHRA, CDR2 YSYEKL. The CDR3 reads CASSLLKAGVSYNEQFF. CDR3 DNA: TGCGCCAGCAGCTTACTTAAAGCGGGAGTCTCCTACAATGAGCAGTTCTTC.

This clone was observed a few times. The CDR3 nucleotides read TGTGCCAGCAGTTCGAGGGCAAGCAATCAGCCCCAGCATTTT. This sequence encodes CASSSRASNQPQHF. This chain links TRBV27 with TRBJ1-5; D not resolved. CDR1 is MNHEY and CDR2 is SMNVEV in the germline V gene (reference sequence). This CDR3 comprises 14 residues. With 4 bases removed from V and 1 base from J, the gap between germline ends came to 8 bases.

The rearrangement uses TRBV28 and TRBJ2-7; D is undetermined. V dropped 6 bases and J dropped 5 bases, with 14 bases sitting between them. This CDR3 is 13 amino acids long. The germline V gene encodes CDR1 MDHEN and CDR2 SYDVKM. The CDR3 DNA sequence: TGTGCCAGCAGAGAGAATTCTATAAACGAGCAGTACTTC. Its translation is CASRENSINEQYF.

The chain couples TRBV7-9 to TRBJ2-2, with D possibly TRBD2 on 5 matching bases. The germline CDR1 and CDR2 sequences are SEHNR and FQNEAQ (reference sequence). V lost 5 bases and J 6 bases, leaving 16 bases between the germline ends. The CDR3 has 15 amino acids. CDR3 bases: TGTGCCAGCAGCCCGTCGACTACCTACCCCGGGGAGCTGTTTTTT. Protein product: CASSPSTTYPGELFF.

The chain combines TRBV28 with TRBJ2-1, with 12 nucleotides matching TRBD2. V lost 10 bases, J lost 2 bases, and 18 bases stayed unmatched. From germline, CDR1 is MDHEN and CDR2 SYDVKM. There are 19 residues in the CDR3. The CDR3, as DNA: TGTGCCATCGCGTCCGAGGGACTAGCGGGTTCCCCAACCTACAATGAGCAGTTCTTC. This translates into CAIASEGLAGSPTYNEQFF.

V gene TRBV2 combines with J gene TRBJ1-5; tentative D call: TRBD1 (6 bases). CDR1 and CDR2 from the germline V gene are SNHLY and FYNNEI. The CDR3 length is 15 residues. V lost 6 bases and J lost 6, with 18 bases in between. The CDR3 bases are TGTGCCAGCAGGGAGGGGGACTTGATGGGTCAGCCCCAGCATTTT. Amino acid sequence: CASREGDLMGQPQHF.

The genes are TRBV7-8 and TRBJ2-7, with TRBD2 matching 12 bases. V shed 6 bases and J 2 bases; nucleotides not matched to a gene: 5. The germline gives CDR1 SGHVS, CDR2 FQNEAQ. CDR3 length equals 15 residues. The CDR3 spells CASRAGLAGTYEQYF. The CDR3 DNA is TGTGCCAGCAGGGCTGGACTAGCGGGAACCTACGAGCAGTACTTC. Full variable domain (rest looked up from reference TRBV7-8 and TRBJ2-7): GAGVSQSPRYKVAKRGQDVALRCDPISGHVSLFWYQQALGQGPEFLTYFQNEAQLDKSGLPSDRFFAERPEGSVSTLKIQRTQQEDSAVYLCASRAGLAGTYEQYFGPGTRLTVT.

Worth noting for this clone: Mismatch with germline at one junction end may stem from a read error. The chain has TRBV2 and TRBJ2-7; D is perhaps TRBD1 or TRBD2 (5 bases each). From germline, CDR1 is SNHLY and CDR2 FYNNEI. CDR3 size: 14 residues. The CDR3 spells CASSDAGALYEQYF. CDR3 sequence (DNA): TGTGCAAGCAGTGACGCCGGGGCTCTCTACGAGCAGTACTTC.

Comments on this clone: A junction end diverges from the germline sequence, so it may reflect a read error. V and J are TRBV7-6 and TRBJ2-1; 13 nucleotides agree with TRBD2. CDR3 length: 12 amino acids. In germline, CDR1 is SGHVS, CDR2 FNYEAQ. The CDR3 DNA is TGTGCCGGGTCCGGGACTAGCGGGAATGGGGTCTTC. Its protein is CAGSGTSGNGVF.

The V and J genes are TRBV27 and TRBJ2-7; TRBD2 matches 7 bases. The CDR3 extends over 14 amino acids. Germline-derived CDR1 and CDR2 are MNHEY and SMNVEV (reference sequence). V shed 2 bases, J shed 2 bases, and the junction held 3 bases outside the gene matches. The CDR3 DNA reads TGTGCCAGCAGTTTAAAAGGACTAGCCTACGAGCAGTACTTC. Protein sequence: CASSLKGLAYEQYF.

V and J are TRBV14 and TRBJ2-1, with D possibly being TRBD2 (5 bases). The CDR3 has 12 residues. The V end lost 5 bases, the J end lost 7 bases, and 9 bases lay between the germline ends. From germline, CDR1 is SGHDN and CDR2 FVKESK. The CDR3 sequence is CASSGRGNEQFF. The CDR3 DNA reads as TGTGCCAGCAGCGGAAGAGGGAATGAGCAGTTCTTC.

The V gene is TRBV4-1, the J gene TRBJ2-3; a weak D match, TRBD2 (5 bases). Germline V gives CDR1 MGHRA, CDR2 YSYEKL. V lost 4 bases to trimming and J lost 4 bases, with 15 bases between them. This CDR3 is 15 amino acids long. The DNA of the CDR3 is TGCGCCAGCAGCCCGCCCCCCCCGCGGGCAGATACGCAGTATTTT. Translation: CASSPPPPRADTQYF.

This clone is a singleton in its sample. The rearrangement links TRBV5-1 to TRBJ2-7, with 7 bases matching TRBD1. This CDR3 has 14 residues. V shed 5 bases and J 2 bases; nucleotides not matched to a gene: 7. Germline CDR1 is SGHRS and CDR2 is YFSETQ. The CDR3 region is CASSIEGQTYEQYF. The CDR3 nucleotides read TGCGCCAGCAGTATTGAGGGACAGACCTACGAGCAGTACTTC.

The chain recombines TRBV5-1 with TRBJ2-5; D is unresolved. Germline V CDR1 and CDR2: SGHRS, YFSETQ. V gave up 3 bases and J gave up 2 bases, with 11 bases separating them. There are 14 residues in the CDR3. CDR3 sequence: CASSSVRPQETQYF. In DNA form, the CDR3 reads TGCGCCAGCAGCTCGGTCCGGCCTCAAGAGACCCAGTACTTC. The full variable domain, rest sourced from reference TRBV5-1 and TRBJ2-5, is KAGVTQTPRYLIKTRGQQVTLSCSPISGHRSVSWYQQTPGQGLQFLFEYFSETQRNKGNFPGRFSGRQFSNSRSEMNVSTLELGDSALYLCASSSVRPQETQYFGPGTRLLVL.

The gene calls are TRBV15 and TRBJ1-2; D gene ambiguous. The CDR3 has 18 amino acids. Germline CDR1 LNHNV, CDR2 YYDKDF (reference sequence). The germline V and J ends were trimmed by 1 base and 0 bases, with 18 bases remaining between them. The DNA of the CDR3 is TGTGCCACCAGCAGAGGTACAGAAGATTTCCCAGCTAACTATGGCTACACCTTC. Translating gives CATSRGTEDFPANYGYTF.

J is TRBJ1-1 and V is TRBV28; D might be TRBD1 (5 bases). The V end was cut by 6 bases, the J end by 6 bases, with 17 bases between. CDR1 and CDR2 from the germline V gene are MDHEN and SYDVKM. The CDR3 contains 14 residues. The CDR3 region has the DNA TGTGCCAGCAGCGAGGAGGGGACGACGGCTGAAGCTTTCTTT. Translating gives CASSEEGTTAEAFF.

The chain recombines TRBV28 with TRBJ2-7, with 8 positions matching TRBD2. CDR1 is MDHEN, CDR2 SYDVKM, per germline. V was pared by 7 bases and J by 2 bases, with 7 bases of the junction left unmatched. The CDR3 runs to 14 residues. The CDR3 protein is CASTQTSVTYEQYF. CDR3 coding DNA: TGTGCCAGCACCCAGACTAGCGTCACCTACGAGCAGTACTTC.

The chain uses TRBV1 and TRBJ2-7. TRBV1 is deemed a pseudogene. The CDR3 is 16 residues long. In DNA form, the CDR3 reads TGCACCAGCAGCCAAGATTGCCCTGGAATTCCCCTCGAGCAGTACTTC. Protein: CTSSQDCPGIPLEQYF.